This T cell receptor beta chain comes out of a study of blood T cell repertoires in COVID-19. Looking at the study overall: The study drew acute and convalescent COVID-19 samples from the United States, Italy and Spain. The cDNA or gDNA used as material had been derived from T cells, B-cell-depleted T cells, or PBMCs.

Sequenced by immunoSEQ multiplex PCR; TCRdb stores in-frame clones only, minus some. This sample has about 190,000 clones, with 80% to 90% found just once. The sample holds a few counts of this clone. This clonotype was sampled from a man aged 25-45 years with acute or convalescent COVID-19. The sequenced sample consisted of peripheral blood.

CDR3 DNA sequence: TGTGCCAGCTCCACCAAGAAACAGGGGGGCGAGCAGTACTTC. This translates into CASSTKKQGGEQYF. The V and J genes are TRBV18 and TRBJ2-7; 8 positions match TRBD1. The V and J ends lost 6 bases and 6 bases, in that order; junction bases with no gene match: 10. Germline CDR1 reads KGHSH; CDR2 reads LQKENI. This CDR3 contains 14 residues.